The rows below give T cell receptor beta chains drawn from one sample of a study of T-cell memory formation after mild COVID-19. One entry per CDR3 protein results from TCRdb running MiXCR on the 5' RACE reads. The sample shows 200,000 to 250,000 distinct CDR3 sequences, around 10% of them seen only once. Sequencing used PBMCs or a T cell subset sorted from them (not recorded which). Receptor source: a man aged 18 to 30 who had mild COVID-19 (a few samples of this study predate the infection). Cell type and time point are not known. CDR3s include the opening cysteine and the closing phenylalanine or tryptophan. Each record gives: CDR3 protein, CDR3 DNA, clone size, D gene, J gene, V gene. The D gene is left open where the match is weak. Size tells how often a clone was seen (once, few, many) or the class of an expanded clone, and some rows leave it out.

CDR3: CASSPNRGSGYTF
DNA: TGTGCCAGCAGTCCCAACAGGGGAAGTGGCTACACCTTC
size: .
D: TRBD1
J: TRBJ1-2
V: TRBV12-3/TRBV12-4

CDR3: CASSFSGGAGYNEQFF
DNA: TGTGCCAGCAGCTTTAGCGGGGGGGCGGGATACAATGAGCAGTTCTTC
size: few
D: TRBD2
J: TRBJ2-1
V: TRBV7-2

CDR3: CASSQAGTGMGELFF
DNA: TGCGCCAGCAGCCAGGCGGGGACAGGGATGGGGGAGCTGTTTTTT
size: .
D: TRBD1
J: TRBJ2-2
V: TRBV4-3

CDR3: CASSLEAYNEQFF
DNA: TGCGCCAGCAGCTTGGAAGCTTACAATGAGCAGTTCTTC
size: .
D: .
J: TRBJ2-1
V: TRBV5-1

CDR3: CASSLSWGTQPQHF
DNA: TGTGCCAGCAGCCTCTCGTGGGGGACTCAGCCCCAGCATTTT
size: few
D: .
J: TRBJ1-5
V: TRBV12-3/TRBV12-4

CDR3: CASSLASTDTQYF
DNA: TGTGCCAGCAGCTTAGCTAGCACAGATACGCAGTATTTT
size: medium-sized
D: .
J: TRBJ2-3
V: TRBV7-6

CDR3: CASIMTGGLFYGYTF
DNA: TGTGCCAGCATCATGACAGGGGGCTTGTTCTATGGCTACACCTTC
size: .
D: TRBD1
J: TRBJ1-2
V: TRBV5-5

CDR3: CASSRGGNTEAFF
DNA: TGTGCCAGCAGCCGAGGGGGGAACACTGAAGCTTTCTTT
size: .
D: .
J: TRBJ1-1
V: TRBV14

CDR3: CSVEDSGGPAGELFF
DNA: TGCAGCGTTGAGGATAGCGGGGGACCTGCCGGGGAGCTGTTTTTT
size: few
D: TRBD2
J: TRBJ2-2
V: TRBV29-1

CDR3: CAISESGTGGNTEAFF
DNA: TGTGCCATCAGTGAGTCTGGGACAGGGGGCAACACTGAAGCTTTCTTT
size: few
D: TRBD1
J: TRBJ1-1
V: TRBV10-3

CDR3: CASSVGIRAQETQYF
DNA: TGTGCCAGCAGCGTAGGAATTAGAGCGCAAGAGACCCAGTACTTC
size: few
D: .
J: TRBJ2-5
V: TRBV9

CDR3: CASSQDEGRVTEAFF
DNA: TGCGCCAGCAGCCAAGATGAGGGTAGGGTTACTGAAGCTTTCTTT
size: .
D: .
J: TRBJ1-1
V: TRBV4-1

CDR3: CASSSTRQETQYF
DNA: TGTGCCAGCAGCTCGACTAGGCAAGAGACCCAGTACTTC
size: few
D: .
J: TRBJ2-5
V: TRBV5-4

CDR3: CASSGFIRRVNTGELFF
DNA: TGTGCCAGTAGTGGTTTTATCCGACGGGTAAACACCGGGGAGCTGTTTTTT
size: .
D: .
J: TRBJ2-2
V: TRBV19

CDR3: CASSQEFQGDSRDTQYF
DNA: TGCGCCAGCAGCCAAGAATTTCAAGGGGATAGCCGCGATACGCAGTATTTT
size: .
D: .
J: TRBJ2-3
V: TRBV4-1

CDR3: CASSLTGGASGELFF
DNA: TGTGCCAGCAGTCTAACAGGGGGCGCGTCCGGGGAGCTGTTTTTT
size: .
D: TRBD1
J: TRBJ2-2
V: TRBV6-6

CDR3: CASMLLPRGTDTQYF
DNA: TGTGCCAGCATGCTACTACCCCGGGGGACAGATACGCAGTATTTT
size: .
D: .
J: TRBJ2-3
V: TRBV6-1

CDR3: CASSLARVEGNQPQHF
DNA: TGTGCCAGCAGCTTAGCCCGCGTCGAGGGGAATCAGCCCCAGCATTTT
size: few
D: .
J: TRBJ1-5
V: TRBV7-2

CDR3: CASSQDIRETEAFF
DNA: TGTGCCAGCAGCCAAGATATCAGGGAGACTGAAGCTTTCTTT
size: many
D: .
J: TRBJ1-1
V: TRBV4-2

CDR3: CASSQGPGAGELFF
DNA: TGTGCCAGCAGCCAAGGGCCAGGGGCCGGGGAGCTGTTTTTT
size: few
D: .
J: TRBJ2-2
V: TRBV3-1

CDR3: CASSFAGTRQETQYF
DNA: TGCGCCAGCAGCTTCGCCGGGACTAGGCAAGAGACCCAGTACTTC
size: .
D: TRBD2
J: TRBJ2-5
V: TRBV5-1

CDR3: CASSVGGAGDTEAFF
DNA: TGTGCCAGCAGCGTCGGAGGGGCCGGCGACACTGAAGCTTTCTTT
size: .
D: .
J: TRBJ1-1
V: TRBV7-6

CDR3: CASSSTYGSGANVLTF
DNA: TGTGCCAGCAGCTCGACCTACGGGTCTGGGGCCAACGTCCTGACTTTC
size: few
D: .
J: TRBJ2-6
V: TRBV7-9

CDR3: CASSTRTENTEAFF
DNA: TGTGCCAGCAGCACCAGGACGGAGAACACTGAAGCTTTCTTT
size: .
D: .
J: TRBJ1-1
V: TRBV9

CDR3: CSVERSAWGSYEQYF
DNA: TGCAGTGTTGAAAGATCTGCATGGGGCTCCTACGAGCAGTACTTC
size: .
D: .
J: TRBJ2-7
V: TRBV20-1

CDR3: CSASIQGRYNSPLHF
DNA: TGCAGTGCTAGTATCCAGGGCCGCTATAATTCACCCCTCCACTTT
size: few
D: .
J: TRBJ1-6
V: TRBV20-1

CDR3: CASSLRQGAWPQHF
DNA: TGTGCCAGCAGTTTAAGGCAGGGGGCCTGGCCCCAGCATTTT
size: .
D: TRBD1
J: TRBJ1-5
V: TRBV12-3/TRBV12-4

CDR3: CASSPAGQGRSGAFF
DNA: TGTGCCAGCAGCCCGGCCGGACAGGGAAGGTCAGGAGCTTTCTTT
size: .
D: TRBD1
J: TRBJ1-1
V: TRBV7-3

CDR3: CASSGRQGEGYTF
DNA: TGTGCCAGCAGCGGCCGACAGGGCGAGGGCTACACCTTC
size: .
D: TRBD1
J: TRBJ1-2
V: TRBV7-6

CDR3: CASSQRGDYNEQFF
DNA: TGTGCCAGTTCGCAGCGGGGGGACTACAATGAGCAGTTCTTC
size: .
D: TRBD2
J: TRBJ2-1
V: TRBV7-3

CDR3: CASSLRQGQENIQYF
DNA: TGTGCCAGCAGCTTGAGACAGGGGCAGGAAAACATTCAGTACTTC
size: few
D: TRBD1
J: TRBJ2-4
V: TRBV7-9

CDR3: CSGWTGNIQYF
DNA: TGCAGCGGCTGGACAGGGAACATTCAGTACTTC
size: few
D: TRBD1
J: TRBJ2-4
V: TRBV29-1

CDR3: CASGSTSVEQYF
DNA: TGTGCCAGCGGCTCGACTAGTGTCGAGCAGTACTTC
size: .
D: .
J: TRBJ2-7
V: TRBV7-2

CDR3: CASSQERWTYGYTF
DNA: TGCGCCAGCAGCCAAGAACGGTGGACCTATGGCTACACCTTC
size: many
D: .
J: TRBJ1-2
V: TRBV4-3

CDR3: CSVQTSGGYEQYF
DNA: TGCAGCGTCCAAACTAGCGGAGGCTACGAGCAGTACTTC
size: .
D: TRBD2
J: TRBJ2-7
V: TRBV29-1

CDR3: CASSPGVRQPQHF
DNA: TGTGCCAGCTCACCGGGGGTTCGTCAGCCCCAGCATTTT
size: few
D: .
J: TRBJ1-5
V: TRBV18

CDR3: CASTLETDQPQHF
DNA: TGTGCCAGCACCCTTGAAACGGATCAGCCCCAGCATTTT
size: .
D: .
J: TRBJ1-5
V: TRBV2

CDR3: CASLGEYNEQFF
DNA: TGTGCCAGCTTGGGAGAGTACAATGAGCAGTTCTTC
size: many
D: .
J: TRBJ2-1
V: TRBV6-2/TRBV6-3

CDR3: CSAPGQGANKHEAFF
DNA: TGCAGTGCTCCGGGACAGGGAGCAAATAAGCATGAAGCTTTCTTT
size: few
D: TRBD1
J: TRBJ1-1
V: TRBV20-1

CDR3: CASTNTWGTEAFF
DNA: TGTGCCAGCACCAATACTTGGGGGACTGAAGCTTTCTTT
size: .
D: .
J: TRBJ1-1
V: TRBV27

CDR3: CASKLLAGMEETQYF
DNA: TGCGCCAGCAAGCTGCTCGCAGGGATGGAAGAGACCCAGTACTTC
size: many
D: .
J: TRBJ2-5
V: TRBV5-1

CDR3: CAWSAGGRDTQYF
DNA: TGTGCCTGGAGTGCCGGGGGTCGGGATACGCAGTATTTT
size: few
D: .
J: TRBJ2-3
V: TRBV30

CDR3: CASSLEVLSTDTQYF
DNA: TGTGCCAGCAGTTTAGAGGTTCTGAGCACAGATACGCAGTATTTT
size: many
D: .
J: TRBJ2-3
V: TRBV12-3/TRBV12-4

CDR3: CSGTDSTDTQYF
DNA: TGCAGCGGGACAGATAGCACAGATACGCAGTATTTT
size: .
D: .
J: TRBJ2-3
V: TRBV29-1

CDR3: CASSLGQGFGYTF
DNA: TGTGCCAGCAGTTTAGGACAGGGTTTCGGCTACACCTTC
size: many
D: TRBD1
J: TRBJ1-2
V: TRBV12-3/TRBV12-4

CDR3: CASSSSTLNYGYTF
DNA: TGTGCCAGCAGTTCCTCCACGCTTAACTATGGCTACACCTTC
size: .
D: .
J: TRBJ1-2
V: TRBV25-1

CDR3: CASRWTGTGELFF
DNA: TGTGCCAGTAGATGGACAGGGACCGGGGAGCTGTTTTTT
size: .
D: TRBD1
J: TRBJ2-2
V: TRBV19

CDR3: CASSMGFQGDYGYTF
DNA: TGTGCCAGTAGTATGGGGTTCCAGGGCGACTATGGCTACACCTTC
size: .
D: .
J: TRBJ1-2
V: TRBV19

CDR3: CASSSAGGSTDTQYF
DNA: TGTGCCAGCAGCTCAGCTGGGGGTAGCACAGATACGCAGTATTTT
size: few
D: .
J: TRBJ2-3
V: TRBV9

CDR3: CASSQGTVPNTDTQYF
DNA: TGCGCCAGCAGCCAAGGGACAGTACCAAACACAGATACGCAGTATTTT
size: .
D: .
J: TRBJ2-3
V: TRBV4-1

CDR3: CASSLTSGDTDTQYF
DNA: TGTGCCAGCAGTTTGACTAGCGGAGACACAGATACGCAGTATTTT
size: many
D: TRBD2
J: TRBJ2-3
V: TRBV7-9

CDR3: CSVLVQSGTEAFF
DNA: TGCAGCGTCCTCGTCCAGTCGGGGACTGAAGCTTTCTTT
size: few
D: .
J: TRBJ1-1
V: TRBV29-1

CDR3: CSVEGQVSFHEQFF
DNA: TGCAGCGTTGAAGGACAGGTTTCTTTCCATGAGCAGTTCTTC
size: few
D: .
J: TRBJ2-1
V: TRBV29-1

CDR3: CASSQEWGPGHEQYF
DNA: TGCGCCAGCAGCCAAGAATGGGGCCCCGGCCACGAGCAGTACTTC
size: few
D: .
J: TRBJ2-7
V: TRBV4-3